The 11 T cell receptor beta chains below were found in one sample sequenced in a study of Ad26.COV2.S vaccination and SARS-CoV-2 variants. The protocol was immunoSEQ multiplex PCR, while the TCRdb copy is restricted to in-frame clones and leaves out a portion. Seen here are approximately 400,000 clones, 92% observed once, and the top ten hold roughly 3.9%. Here the sequenced sample was peripheral blood, taken after recovery from COVID-19. These receptors all stem from a human donor who had recovered from COVID-19.

The chain combines TRBV2 with TRBJ2-5; no clear D. In germline, CDR1 is SNHLY, CDR2 FYNNEI. The CDR3 has 11 amino acids. V lost 4 bases and J 4 bases, leaving 4 bases between the germline ends. The CDR3 region is CASSASETQYF. CDR3 nucleotide sequence: TGTGCCAGCAGTGCCTCAGAGACCCAGTACTTC.

V gene TRBV4-1 combines with J gene TRBJ2-7; 10 bases agree with TRBD1. CDR1 and CDR2 from the germline V gene are MGHRA and YSYEKL. This CDR3 is built from 16 residues. Trimming took 3 bases from V and 4 from J; bases not matched to a gene: 9. CDR3 loop: CASSQVDGTGAYEQYF. The CDR3 DNA reads as TGCGCCAGCAGCCAGGTGGACGGGACAGGGGCTTACGAGCAGTACTTC.

This chain links TRBV4-3 with TRBJ1-1, with D uncertain. V lost 1 base and J 11 bases, leaving 20 bases between the germline ends. CDR1 LGHNA and CDR2 YSLEER come from the germline V gene. This CDR3 region has 15 residues. The CDR3, as DNA: TGCGCCAGCAGCCAAGTCATCGAGTTGGGCAGATATGCTTTCTTT. This codes for CASSQVIELGRYAFF.

The chain is built from TRBV6-6 and TRBJ2-7; D may correspond to TRBD1 or TRBD2 (6 bases each). V was cut by 8 bases and J by 7 bases, with 18 bases left in between. CDR1 is MNHNY, CDR2 SVGAGI, per germline (reference sequence). The length of the CDR3 is 13 residues. The CDR3 region has the DNA TGTGCCAGCTTCGGGATAGAGGGGGGTGAGCAGTACTTC. This encodes CASFGIEGGEQYF.

The CDR3 spells CATSIPGQGAEAFF. The CDR3 DNA is TGTGCCACCAGTATCCCGGGACAGGGTGCTGAAGCTTTCTTT. The chain joins TRBV15 to TRBJ1-1; 9 nucleotides line up with TRBD1. The CDR3 covers 14 residues. CDR1 is LNHNV and CDR2 is YYDKDF in the germline V gene (reference sequence). V trimming: 6 bases; J trimming: 6 bases; junction bases outside the gene matches: 8.

The rearrangement joins TRBV19 to TRBJ1-5, with D tentatively TRBD1 (5 bases). V lost 5 bases and J lost 2, with 13 bases in between. CDR3 size: 15 residues. The germline V gene has CDR1 LNHDA and CDR2 SQIVND (reference sequence). The CDR3 protein is CASSLGGVGNQPQHF. CDR3 in DNA: TGTGCCAGTAGTCTCGGGGGAGTTGGCAATCAGCCCCAGCATTTT.

The rearrangement links TRBV7-2 to TRBJ2-2; D gene uncertain. The CDR3 extends over 12 amino acids. Trimming cost V 10 bases and J 3 bases, with 9 bases left between them. Per germline, CDR1 SGHTA and CDR2 FQGNSA. The DNA of the CDR3 is TGTGCCACCCCAAACTACACCGGGGAGCTGTTTTTT. Its protein product is CATPNYTGELFF.

The DNA of the CDR3 is TGTGCCAGTAGTTTCGCAGGGAGGACGGAGTACCCCTACGAGCAGTACTTC. Translation gives CASSFAGRTEYPYEQYF. The V gene is TRBV19, the J gene TRBJ2-7; D might be TRBD2 (6 bases). This CDR3 contains 17 residues. Germline CDR1 LNHDA, CDR2 SQIVND (reference sequence). V dropped 5 bases and J dropped 2 bases, with 22 bases sitting between them.

This rearrangement joins TRBV7-8 to TRBJ2-3; TRBD2 matches at 13 bases. Germline lookup yields CDR1 SGHVS and CDR2 FQNEAQ. This CDR3 contains 19 residues. V was clipped by 4 bases and J by 4 bases; unmatched bases: 14. CDR3 nucleotide sequence: TGTGCCAGCAGCTCCCGAACTAGCGGGGGGGCCTGGGGCCCAGATACGCAGTATTTT. It encodes CASSSRTSGGAWGPDTQYF. Using reference TRBV7-8 and TRBJ2-3 for the parts outside the CDR3, the full variable domain is GAGVSQSPRYKVAKRGQDVALRCDPISGHVSLFWYQQALGQGPEFLTYFQNEAQLDKSGLPSDRFFAERPEGSVSTLKIQRTQQEDSAVYLCASSSRTSGGAWGPDTQYFGPGTRLTVL.

V and J are TRBV4-3 and TRBJ2-6, with D possibly called TRBD1 or TRBD2 (6 bases each). The germline gives CDR1 LGHNA, CDR2 YSLEER. The CDR3 loop spans 17 amino acids. V lost 0 bases to trimming and J lost 0 bases, with 9 bases between them. CDR3 protein: CASSQDGGHSGANVLTF. The CDR3 bases are TGCGCCAGCAGCCAAGACGGGGGCCACTCTGGGGCCAACGTCCTGACTTTC.

V and J are TRBV27 and TRBJ2-3; D uncertain. The CDR3 length is 13 residues. CDR1 MNHEY and CDR2 SMNVEV come from the germline V gene (reference sequence). The V gene lost 6 bases and the J gene lost 6 bases, with 13 bases spanning the gap. This CDR3 is CASSVKARDTQYF. CDR3 nucleotides: TGTGCCAGCAGCGTAAAAGCGAGGGATACGCAGTATTTT.